Presented here are 22 T cell receptor beta chains from one specimen sequenced in a study of Ad26.COV2.S vaccination and SARS-CoV-2 variants. Using immunoSEQ multiplex PCR, the repertoire was profiled, and TCRdb retains in-frame clones only, with some absent. The repertoire has 400,000 or so clones, 88% of them found once; the top ten carry roughly 3%. Treatment given: around 19 received Ad26.COV2.S at low or high dose, single or two shots; five or six received placebo; per-sample allocation not given. Specimen acquisition occurred on day 63 following the initial vaccine or placebo injection. Specimen: peripheral blood, collected in a trial of Ad26.COV2.S vaccine versus placebo. The origin of the receptors is a person aged 18 to 65 who received the Ad26.COV2.S COVID-19 vaccine or a placebo.

This CDR3 is CASSELQGRRYTF. The CDR3 DNA reads TGTGCCAGCAGTGAACTGCAGGGACGGCGCTACACCTTC. The V gene is TRBV2, the J gene TRBJ1-2; D possibly corresponds to TRBD1 (5 bases). Germline lookup yields CDR1 SNHLY and CDR2 FYNNEI. Trimming left V 2 bases short and J 9 bases short, with 13 bases between. The CDR3 runs to 13 residues.

This chain joins TRBV9 and TRBJ2-1; 8 bases align to TRBD2. This CDR3 is 15 amino acids long. V was pared by 0 bases and J by 8 bases, with 7 bases of the junction left unmatched. Germline CDR1 reads SGDLS; CDR2 reads YYNGEE. Written as DNA, the CDR3 is TGTGCCAGCAGCGTAGACGCGCTAGCGGGTTATGAGCAGTTCTTC. Its protein product is CASSVDALAGYEQFF.

The chain combines TRBV19 with TRBJ1-1; D is ambiguous. Per the germline V gene, CDR1 is LNHDA and CDR2 is SQIVND (reference sequence). With 3 bases removed from V and 1 base from J, the gap between germline ends came to 9 bases. The CDR3 is 14 residues long. The CDR3 spells CASSIHLGNTEAFF. CDR3 bases: TGTGCCAGTAGTATCCATTTGGGGAACACTGAAGCTTTCTTT. Supplemented by reference TRBV19 and TRBJ1-1, the full variable domain reads DGGITQSPKYLFRKEGQNVTLSCEQNLNHDAMYWYRQDPGQGLRLIYYSQIVNDFQKGDIAEGYSVSREKKESFPLTVTSAQKNPTAFYLCASSIHLGNTEAFFGQGTRLTVV.

The rearrangement links TRBV18 to TRBJ2-1; 8 nucleotides agree with TRBD2. The length of the CDR3 is 16 residues. Per the germline V gene, CDR1 is KGHSH and CDR2 is LQKENI. The ends lost 3 bases at V and 0 bases at J; junction bases unmatched: 4. In DNA form, the CDR3 reads TGTGCCAGCTCACCCCAGCGGGGGAGCTCCTACAATGAGCAGTTCTTC. Amino acid sequence: CASSPQRGSSYNEQFF.

This clone came up a few times. The chain carries TRBV6-2 or TRBV6-3 and TRBJ1-2; a possible D gene is TRBD1 (5 bases). The CDR3 length is 16 residues. Germline V gives CDR1 MNHEY, CDR2 SVGEGT. Trimming removed 0 bases at V and 7 bases at J, with 18 bases between. The CDR3 here is CASSYSGDGEESGYTF. Written as DNA, the CDR3 is TGTGCCAGCAGTTACTCGGGGGACGGGGAGGAATCTGGCTACACCTTC.

This chain joins TRBV19 and TRBJ1-1, with TRBD1 matching over 9 bases. Germline V lookup: CDR1 LNHDA, CDR2 SQIVND (reference sequence). The length of the CDR3 is 15 residues. V lost 3 bases, J lost 4 bases, and 6 bases stayed unmatched. This CDR3 reads CASSIGTGSVTEAFF. Here the CDR3 DNA reads TGTGCCAGTAGTATTGGGACAGGGTCTGTCACTGAAGCTTTCTTT.

Only one count was recorded for this clone. The chain employs TRBV2 and TRBJ2-5; TRBD2 matches 7 bases. This CDR3 has 14 amino acids. In germline, CDR1 is SNHLY, CDR2 FYNNEI. V shed 7 bases and J 4 bases; nucleotides not matched to a gene: 9. CDR3 residues: CASTGGGRRETQYF. Here the CDR3 DNA reads TGTGCCAGCACGGGCGGGGGACGGCGAGAGACCCAGTACTTC.

The J gene is TRBJ1-1, the V gene TRBV29-1; no clear D. The CDR3 contains 11 residues. Germline lookup yields CDR1 SQVTM and CDR2 ANQGSEA. Trimming took off 7 bases at V and 11 bases at J, with 17 bases between the two ends. The CDR3 is CSEFPRQDAFF. CDR3 bases: TGCAGCGAATTTCCACGGCAGGATGCTTTCTTT.

This clone was recorded once. This chain links TRBV6-2 or TRBV6-3 with TRBJ2-1; 11 bases align to TRBD2. Germline V CDR1 and CDR2: MNHEY, SVGEGT. The CDR3 consists of 19 residues. Trimming took 2 bases from V and 3 from J; bases not matched to a gene: 12. CDR3 sequence: CASSYGRLAGRSYYNEQFF. The CDR3 DNA follows: TGTGCCAGCAGTTACGGGAGACTAGCGGGGAGATCATACTACAATGAGCAGTTCTTC.

This chain joins TRBV6-5 and TRBJ2-3; possibly TRBD2 for D (6 bases). Looked up from germline, CDR1 is MNHEY and CDR2 is SVGAGI. The ends were cut back, 4 bases at V and 8 bases at J, with 16 bases in the middle. This CDR3 has 14 amino acids. The CDR3 protein is CASSFGGAPGTQYF. CDR3 nucleotides: TGTGCCAGCAGTTTCGGCGGGGCGCCCGGTACGCAGTATTTT.

The chain carries TRBV19 and TRBJ1-2; 7 bases are a match to TRBD1. The CDR3 contains 14 residues. CDR1 LNHDA and CDR2 SQIVND come from the germline V gene (reference sequence). V gave up 8 bases and J gave up 4 bases; unmatched junction bases: 10. CDR3 nucleotides: TGTGCCAGTTTTGCAGGGACAGTGCCCTATGGCTACACCTTC. Its protein product is CASFAGTVPYGYTF.

This clone was counted once. V gene TRBV6-5 combines with J gene TRBJ2-7; 8 bases line up with TRBD1. V was pared by 6 bases and J by 4 bases, with 8 bases of the junction left unmatched. The CDR3 has 14 amino acids. Germline CDR1 and CDR2: MNHEY and SVGAGI. Here the CDR3 DNA reads TGTGCCAGCAGGGAGGACAGGGACGGTTACGAGCAGTACTTC. Translated, it gives CASREDRDGYEQYF.

The CDR3 protein is CASSPTQADAVVRYTF. The CDR3 DNA reads TGTGCCAGCAGCCCCACACAGGCGGATGCCGTGGTGCGCTACACCTTC. The chain couples TRBV7-9 to TRBJ1-2, with a weak D call TRBD1 (5 bases). CDR3 size: 16 residues. The V end was cut by 5 bases, the J end by 9 bases, with 25 bases between. CDR1 is SEHNR, CDR2 FQNEAQ, per germline (reference sequence).

This clone was detected a few times. V gene TRBV10-3 combines with J gene TRBJ1-5; D is uncertain. There are 10 residues in the CDR3. Germline V gives CDR1 ENHRY, CDR2 SYGVKD. Trimming took 5 bases from V and 4 from J, leaving 0 bases between them. CDR3 DNA sequence: TGTGCCATCAGTAATCAGCCCCAGCATTTT. Protein sequence: CAISNQPQHF.

This clone has just one count. The chain couples TRBV3-1 (or the pseudogene TRBV3-2) to TRBJ1-1, with a weak D call TRBD1 (6 bases). Germline-derived CDR1 and CDR2 are LGHDT and YNNKEL (reference sequence). This CDR3 spans 13 amino acids. The V gene lost 4 bases and the J gene lost 11 bases, with 17 bases spanning the gap. The chain's CDR3 is CASSLSGGRGAFF. CDR3 nucleotide sequence: TGTGCCAGCAGCCTTTCGGGGGGCAGAGGGGCTTTCTTT.

V gene TRBV19 combines with J gene TRBJ1-3, with D hard to call. V lost 3 bases to trimming and J lost 0 bases, with 6 bases between them. The CDR3 is 14 residues long. The germline V gene has CDR1 LNHDA and CDR2 SQIVND (reference sequence). The DNA for the CDR3 is TGTGCCAGTAGTATCCAGAGCTCTGGAAACACCATATATTTT. The encoded protein is CASSIQSSGNTIYF.

This chain connects TRBV7-9 to TRBJ2-3; the match to TRBD2 covers 11 bases. The CDR3 sequence is 14 residues long. V lost 10 bases, J lost 6 bases, and 9 bases stayed unmatched. Germline CDR1 SEHNR, CDR2 FQNEAQ (reference sequence). CDR3 sequence (DNA): TGTGCCACTAGAACTAGCGGGGGAACCGATACGCAGTATTTT. It is translated as CATRTSGGTDTQYF.

The chain uses TRBV10-3 and TRBJ2-2; 10 bases are a match to TRBD2. The CDR3 sequence is 16 residues long. Germline CDR1 and CDR2: ENHRY and SYGVKD. V was clipped by 4 bases and J by 4 bases; unmatched bases: 6. This CDR3 reads CAISALAGGITGELFF. DNA for the CDR3: TGTGCCATCAGTGCTTTAGCGGGGGGTATCACCGGGGAGCTGTTTTTT.

V and J are TRBV5-6 and TRBJ2-5; 8 bases map to TRBD2. Germline trimming cut 1 base from V and 2 bases from J; bases unmatched to any gene: 10. CDR3 length: 17 amino acids. Germline values: CDR1 SGHDT, CDR2 YYEEEE. CDR3 coding DNA: TGTGCCAGCAGCTTGAGACTGACAGCGGGGGAGCAAGAGACCCAGTACTTC. Translation gives CASSLRLTAGEQETQYF.

The CDR3 here is CASSLAGVDSETQYF. The CDR3 DNA is TGTGCCAGCAGCTTGGCAGGGGTCGATTCGGAGACCCAGTACTTC. The genes are TRBV5-4 and TRBJ2-5, with D tentatively TRBD1 (6 bases). The CDR3 covers 15 residues. Trimming cost V 0 bases and J 5 bases, with 14 bases left between them. Germline V gene lookup returns CDR1 SGHNT and CDR2 YYREEE (reference sequence).

V is TRBV5-1 and J is TRBJ2-1; TRBD2 matches 10 bases. Germline V gives CDR1 SGHRS, CDR2 YFSETQ. The CDR3 runs to 19 residues. The ends lost 4 bases at V and 0 bases at J; junction bases unmatched: 13. CDR3 in amino acids: CASSLRRLAGASSYNEQFF. CDR3 in DNA: TGCGCCAGCAGCCTCAGGCGGCTAGCGGGGGCTAGCTCCTACAATGAGCAGTTCTTC. Looking up the rest from reference TRBV5-1 and TRBJ2-1 gives the full variable domain: KAGVTQTPRYLIKTRGQQVTLSCSPISGHRSVSWYQQTPGQGLQFLFEYFSETQRNKGNFPGRFSGRQFSNSRSEMNVSTLELGDSALYLCASSLRRLAGASSYNEQFFGPGTRLTVL.

The chain recombines TRBV7-9 with TRBJ2-7; a possible D gene is TRBD1 (5 bases). V was cut by 5 bases and J by 2 bases, with 13 bases left in between. CDR3 size: 14 residues. CDR1 SEHNR and CDR2 FQNEAQ come from the germline V gene (reference sequence). CDR3 sequence: CASSRRTSAYEQYF. DNA for the CDR3: TGTGCCAGCAGCCGACGGACAAGTGCCTACGAGCAGTACTTC.